One sample yielded the 30 T cell receptor beta chains listed below, sequenced in a study of T cell responses to AZD1222 COVID-19 vaccine (TCRdb year 2021). Libraries were prepared through the immunoSEQ multiplex PCR assay. TCRdb provides this immuneACCESS table in a form limited to in-frame rearrangements. Some clones are lacking; in checked studies, under half of them reflect an unresolved V gene, and why the rest are absent is not known. Present in this sample are roughly 45,000 clones, around three quarters of which were seen just once. The ten most abundant clones make up roughly 6.6% of the sample. The time point tag for this specimen amounts to: baseline before first vaccination. Sequencing was performed on peripheral blood, taken on day 0 of AZD1222 vaccination. These receptors came from an adult in good health.

This rearrangement joins TRBV28 to TRBJ1-4; D is perhaps TRBD1 (6 bases). From germline, CDR1 is MDHEN and CDR2 SYDVKM. V was shortened by 7 bases and J by 11 bases, with 17 bases between the two germline ends. CDR3 length: 13 amino acids. The CDR3 sequence is CASTRGRAGKLFF. In DNA form, the CDR3 reads TGTGCCAGCACCAGGGGCAGGGCGGGGAAACTGTTTTTT. Full variable domain (remainder filled in from reference TRBV28 and TRBJ1-4): DVKVTQSSRYLVKRTGEKVFLECVQDMDHENMFWYRQDPGLGLRLIYFSYDVKMKEKGDIPEGYSVSREKKERFSLILESASTNQTSMYLCASTRGRAGKLFFGSGTQLSVL.

The chain combines TRBV4-1 with TRBJ1-2; TRBD1 matches at 7 bases. The length of the CDR3 is 14 residues. Germline V gives CDR1 MGHRA, CDR2 YSYEKL. J gave up 4 bases and V 4 bases, and 6 bases lay outside the gene matches. The CDR3 protein is CASSRGAGGYGYTF. In DNA, the CDR3 is TGCGCCAGCAGCCGTGGGGCAGGGGGCTATGGCTACACCTTC.

This chain links TRBV5-4 with TRBJ2-2, with TRBD2 matching 15 bases. The germline V gene encodes CDR1 SGHNT and CDR2 YYREEE (reference sequence). Germline trimming cut 3 bases from V and 4 bases from J; bases unmatched to any gene: 4. The CDR3 has 17 residues. CDR3 amino acids: CASSSGTSGRRTGELFF. CDR3 coding DNA: TGTGCCAGCAGCTCCGGGACTAGCGGGAGGCGCACCGGGGAGCTGTTTTTT.

The V gene is TRBV2, the J gene TRBJ1-5; D not resolved. Trimming cost V 7 bases and J 0 bases, with 7 bases left between them. The CDR3 spans 13 residues. Germline V gene data show CDR1 as SNHLY and CDR2 as FYNNEI. Here the CDR3 DNA reads TGTGCCAGCACTAGAAATAGCAATCAGCCCCAGCATTTT. As protein: CASTRNSNQPQHF. Full variable domain (rest looked up from reference TRBV2 and TRBJ1-5): EPEVTQTPSHQVTQMGQEVILRCVPISNHLYFYWYRQILGQKVEFLVSFYNNEISEKSEIFDDQFSVERPDGSNFTLKIRSTKLEDSAMYFCASTRNSNQPQHFGDGTRLSIL.

This chain joins TRBV6-5 and TRBJ2-1; D is uncertain. Germline-derived CDR1 and CDR2 are MNHEY and SVGAGI. The CDR3 covers 16 residues. V lost 4 bases and J lost 0, with 13 bases in between. The CDR3 DNA is TGTGCCAGCAGTTCGTCAGCTGTAAGCTCCTACAATGAGCAGTTCTTC. Encoded protein: CASSSSAVSSYNEQFF.

The chain has TRBV6-5 and TRBJ2-6; no clear D. CDR1 is MNHEY, CDR2 SVGAGI, per germline. V lost 0 bases and J lost 3, with 9 bases in between. This CDR3 has 16 amino acids. CDR3 DNA: TGTGCCAGCAGTTACTCTCTCCCCGGTGGGGCCAACGTCCTGACTTTC. This sequence encodes CASSYSLPGGANVLTF.

The rearrangement links TRBV3-1 (or the pseudogene TRBV3-2) to TRBJ2-4, with a tentative D call TRBD1 (5 bases). CDR1 is LGHDT, CDR2 YNNKEL, per germline (reference sequence). The CDR3 contains 15 residues. V lost 0 bases and J lost 4, with 10 bases in between. The CDR3 bases are TGTGCCAGCAGCCAAGACGAGGACAAAAAAAACATTCAGTACTTC. Residues: CASSQDEDKKNIQYF.

The chain combines TRBV10-3 with TRBJ1-1, with 7 bases that match TRBD1. V trimming: 0 bases; J trimming: 0 bases; junction bases outside the gene matches: 1. CDR1 and CDR2 (germline): ENHRY, SYGVKD. This CDR3 is built from 15 residues. The chain's CDR3 is CAISESGQVNTEAFF. The CDR3 nucleotides are TGTGCCATCAGTGAGTCTGGACAGGTGAACACTGAAGCTTTCTTT.

The rearrangement uses TRBV28 and TRBJ1-3; maybe TRBD1 (6 bases). V shed 5 bases and J shed 2 bases, with 13 bases lying between them. CDR3 size: 15 residues. From germline, CDR1 is MDHEN and CDR2 SYDVKM. The CDR3 nucleotides read TGTGCCAGCAGTATAAGACAGGCCCCTGGAAACACCATATATTTT. Translation: CASSIRQAPGNTIYF. Full variable domain (rest looked up from reference TRBV28 and TRBJ1-3): DVKVTQSSRYLVKRTGEKVFLECVQDMDHENMFWYRQDPGLGLRLIYFSYDVKMKEKGDIPEGYSVSREKKERFSLILESASTNQTSMYLCASSIRQAPGNTIYFGEGSWLTVV.

This clone was seen once. This sequence joins TRBV27 and TRBJ1-6; 7 nucleotides align to TRBD1. There are 16 residues in the CDR3. V shed 5 bases, J shed 7 bases, and the junction held 11 bases outside the gene matches. CDR1 is MNHEY, CDR2 SMNVEV, per germline (reference sequence). Here the CDR3 reads CASSLPPTGTNSPLHF. Here the CDR3 DNA reads TGTGCCAGCAGTCTCCCTCCGACAGGGACGAATTCACCCCTCCACTTT.

With regard to this clone: The same CDR3 also results from other DNA sequences found in this sample. The chain recombines TRBV28 with TRBJ1-6; 9 positions agree with TRBD1. CDR1 and CDR2 (germline): MDHEN, SYDVKM. This CDR3 has 14 amino acids. The V and J ends lost 4 bases and 7 bases, in that order; junction bases with no gene match: 2. CDR3 protein: CASSSGQGNSPLHF. In nucleotides, the CDR3 is TGTGCCAGCAGTTCGGGACAGGGAAATTCACCCCTCCACTTT. The variable domain in full, with the rest retrieved from reference TRBV28 and TRBJ1-6, is DVKVTQSSRYLVKRTGEKVFLECVQDMDHENMFWYRQDPGLGLRLIYFSYDVKMKEKGDIPEGYSVSREKKERFSLILESASTNQTSMYLCASSSGQGNSPLHFGNGTRLTVT.

The chain is built from TRBV7-2 and TRBJ1-5; 7 positions match TRBD1. The CDR3 totals 14 residues. The germline V gene has CDR1 SGHTA and CDR2 FQGNSA. Trimming removed 4 bases from V and 5 bases from J; junction bases left unmatched: 5. The CDR3 here is CASSSWTGDQPQHF. The CDR3 nucleotides read TGTGCCAGCAGCTCATGGACAGGTGATCAGCCCCAGCATTTT. Drawing the rest from reference TRBV7-2 and TRBJ1-5, the complete variable domain is GAGVSQSPSNKVTEKGKDVELRCDPISGHTALYWYRQSLGQGLEFLIYFQGNSAPDKSGLPSDRFSAERTGGSVSTLTIQRTQQEDSAVYLCASSSWTGDQPQHFGDGTRLSIL.

This rearrangement joins TRBV5-4 to TRBJ2-3; D ambiguous. The CDR3 is 14 amino acids. Trimming shortened V by 0 bases and J by 5 bases, and 10 bases separated the two germline ends. Germline V gene sequence: CDR1 SGHNT, CDR2 YYREEE (reference sequence). CDR3 coding DNA: TGTGCCAGCAGCTTGGGGGAACGAGGAGATACGCAGTATTTT. It codes for CASSLGERGDTQYF. The variable domain in full, completed from reference TRBV5-4 and TRBJ2-3, reads ETGVTQSPTHLIKTRGQQVTLRCSSQSGHNTVSWYQQALGQGPQFIFQYYREEENGRGNFPPRFSGLQFPNYSSELNVNALELDDSALYLCASSLGERGDTQYFGPGTRLTVL.

The table lists this clone with a count of one. The chain carries TRBV18 and TRBJ2-2, with 8 bases identical to TRBD2. J gave up 4 bases and V 1 base, and 5 bases lay outside the gene matches. Germline CDR1 KGHSH, CDR2 LQKENI. The length of the CDR3 is 16 residues. DNA of the CDR3: TGTGCCAGCTCACCACTAGCAGCGGGGGCCACCGGGGAGCTGTTTTTT. This encodes CASSPLAAGATGELFF.

J is TRBJ1-2 and V is TRBV12-3 or TRBV12-4, with 8 bases matching TRBD1. CDR3 size: 12 residues. V shed 10 bases, J shed 4 bases, and the junction held 5 bases outside the gene matches. CDR3 nucleotides: TGTGCCACCGGACAGGGAAGCTATGGCTACACCTTC. This encodes CATGQGSYGYTF.

This chain connects TRBV6-5 to TRBJ2-7, with 7 bases identical to TRBD1. CDR3 size: 15 residues. Germline V gene sequence: CDR1 MNHEY, CDR2 SVGAGI. J was trimmed by 0 bases and V by 6 bases; bases with no gene match: 8. The CDR3 spells CASRNRGRSSYEQYV. The CDR3 bases are TGTGCCAGCAGGAACAGGGGCCGTAGCTCCTACGAGCAGTACGTC.

This rearrangement joins TRBV7-2 to TRBJ1-1; D possibly corresponds to TRBD1 (5 bases). The CDR3 loop spans 18 amino acids. Trimming removed 4 bases at V and 2 bases at J, with 23 bases between. Germline loops: CDR1 SGHTA, CDR2 FQGNSA. This chain's CDR3 is CASSSNPQGTRYNTEAFF. The CDR3 DNA follows: TGTGCCAGCAGCTCAAACCCCCAGGGTACCCGATACAACACTGAAGCTTTCTTT.

The rearrangement joins TRBV7-9 to TRBJ2-5; D is possibly TRBD1 (5 bases). The V gene lost 5 bases and the J gene lost 7 bases, with 14 bases spanning the gap. Per the germline V gene, CDR1 is SEHNR and CDR2 is FQNEAQ (reference sequence). CDR3 size: 13 residues. The DNA for the CDR3 is TGTGCCAGCAGCACCTCAGGGCCCGGGACCCAGTACTTC. It codes for CASSTSGPGTQYF.

The chain carries TRBV27 and TRBJ2-2, with TRBD2 matching over 7 bases. CDR1 and CDR2 from the germline V gene are MNHEY and SMNVEV (reference sequence). The length of the CDR3 is 15 residues. V was clipped by 3 bases and J by 4 bases; unmatched bases: 5. The CDR3 here is CASSFLGGGTGELFF. CDR3 coding DNA: TGTGCCAGCAGTTTCCTTGGCGGGGGCACCGGGGAGCTGTTTTTT.

This clone showed up just once. The chain couples TRBV2 to TRBJ1-5; D not certain. V was cut by 6 bases and J by 0 bases, with 3 bases left in between. The CDR3 is made up of 12 amino acids. Per germline, CDR1 SNHLY and CDR2 FYNNEI. This CDR3 reads CASSHSNQPQHF. The CDR3 DNA is TGTGCCAGCAGCCATAGCAATCAGCCCCAGCATTTT.

This sequence joins TRBV30 and TRBJ1-4; D is possibly TRBD1 (6 bases). The V end lost 2 bases, the J end lost 6 bases, and 13 bases lay between the germline ends. CDR3 size: 14 residues. Germline V gives CDR1 GTSNPN, CDR2 SVGIG (reference sequence). In nucleotides, the CDR3 is TGTGCCTGGAGTCCGGACAGCTCCTATGAAAAACTGTTTTTT. Its translation: CAWSPDSSYEKLFF.

The chain joins TRBV6-5 to TRBJ2-7; 7 positions agree with TRBD2. This CDR3 has 14 residues. Unmatched junction bases numbered 7, after V lost 5 bases and J lost 3 bases. Germline V gene lookup returns CDR1 MNHEY and CDR2 SVGAGI. The CDR3 DNA reads TGTGCCAGCAGTAGCCCTAGCGGAAACTACGAGCAGTACTTC. Translated: CASSSPSGNYEQYF.

In its sample, this clone ranks as medium-sized. V is TRBV10-1 and J is TRBJ1-1, with 9 bases aligning to TRBD1. This CDR3 spans 14 amino acids. Losses at the gene ends were 2 bases for V and 6 bases for J; bases not matched to a gene: 4. The germline gives CDR1 WNHNN, CDR2 SYGVQD (reference sequence). This CDR3 reads CASSETGGLSEAFF. CDR3 sequence (DNA): TGCGCCAGCAGTGAGACAGGGGGCCTCTCTGAAGCTTTCTTT.

The chain has TRBV12-2 and TRBJ1-2; the D call of TRBD1 is as the table states it, not checked on the DNA. TRBV12-2 is tagged as a pseudogene. This CDR3 spans 13 amino acids. The CDR3 here is CASRLGQVYGYTF. The CDR3, as DNA: TGTGCAAGTCGCCTGGGACAGGTCTATGGCTACACCTTC.

This clone came up once. V gene TRBV24-1 combines with J gene TRBJ2-3; D may be TRBD1 or TRBD2 (5 bases each). This CDR3 has 14 amino acids. V was cut by 3 bases and J by 5 bases, with 11 bases left in between. CDR1 is KGHDR and CDR2 is SFDVKD in the germline V gene. The chain's CDR3 is CATSDARDQDTQYF. Here the CDR3 DNA reads TGTGCCACCAGTGATGCCCGGGACCAAGATACGCAGTATTTT.

The V gene is TRBV6-5, the J gene TRBJ2-7; 9 bases map to TRBD2. This CDR3 region has 15 residues. Germline CDR1 MNHEY, CDR2 SVGAGI. V shed 5 bases, J shed 2 bases, and the junction held 7 bases outside the gene matches. The CDR3 spells CASSPIAGATYEQYF. In DNA form, the CDR3 reads TGTGCCAGCAGTCCTATAGCGGGAGCTACCTACGAGCAGTACTTC.

This sequence joins TRBV3-1 (or the pseudogene TRBV3-2) and TRBJ2-5; tentative D call: TRBD1 (6 bases). The V end lost 6 bases, the J end lost 5 bases, and 16 bases lay between the germline ends. The CDR3 totals 14 residues. Germline V lookup: CDR1 LGHDT, CDR2 YNNKEL (reference sequence). The CDR3 loop reads CASRTTGTRETQYF. The CDR3, as DNA: TGTGCCAGCAGGACTACAGGGACCCGCGAGACCCAGTACTTC.

The table lists this clone with a few counts. The chain is built from TRBV7-2 and TRBJ2-2; D gene unclear. This CDR3 has 14 residues. The ends were cut back, 3 bases at V and 2 bases at J, with 7 bases in the middle. Germline values: CDR1 SGHTA, CDR2 FQGNSA. The CDR3 bases are TGTGCCAGCAGCTTCGGCTCTAACACCGGGGAGCTGTTTTTT. Its translation is CASSFGSNTGELFF.

The table lists this clone with a count of one. The genes are TRBV7-2 and TRBJ1-5; no clear D. The CDR3 covers 13 residues. The germline V and J ends were trimmed by 5 bases and 3 bases, with 8 bases remaining between them. Germline-derived CDR1 and CDR2 are SGHTA and FQGNSA. The CDR3 sequence is CASSRSNNQPQHF. The CDR3 nucleotides are TGTGCCAGCAGCCGAAGCAACAATCAGCCCCAGCATTTT.

The CDR3 region is CASSLTSGGNEQFF. The CDR3 bases are TGTGCCAGCAGCTTGACTAGCGGGGGTAATGAGCAGTTCTTC. The rearrangement joins TRBV6-5 to TRBJ2-1; 12 nucleotides line up with TRBD2. The CDR3 consists of 14 residues. V lost 6 bases to trimming and J lost 7 bases; unmatched junction nucleotides: 4. Germline V lookup: CDR1 MNHEY, CDR2 SVGAGI.